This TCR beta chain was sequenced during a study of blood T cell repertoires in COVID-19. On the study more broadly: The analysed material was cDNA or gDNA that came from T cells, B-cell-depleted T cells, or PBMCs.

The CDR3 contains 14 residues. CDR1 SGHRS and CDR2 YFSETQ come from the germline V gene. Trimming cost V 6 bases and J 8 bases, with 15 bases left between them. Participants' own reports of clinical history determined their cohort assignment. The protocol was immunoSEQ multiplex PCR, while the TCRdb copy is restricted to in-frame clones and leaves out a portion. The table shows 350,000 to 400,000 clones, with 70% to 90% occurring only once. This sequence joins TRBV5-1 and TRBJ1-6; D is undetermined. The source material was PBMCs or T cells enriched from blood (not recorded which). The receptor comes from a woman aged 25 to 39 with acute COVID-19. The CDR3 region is CASTFGRVDSPLHF. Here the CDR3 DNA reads TGCGCCAGCACCTTCGGCCGGGTCGATTCACCCCTCCACTTT.